The 23 T cell receptor beta chains presented below share a single source sample, sequenced in a study of HIV-infected patients and healthy controls. No cell fractionation was done, so the repertoire covers all unsorted peripheral blood T cells. Alpha and beta constant-region primers primed reverse transcription of around 0.5 ug RNA. Each of the alpha and beta chains got its own library through chain-specific third strand synthesis with indices. MiXCR, applied by TCRdb to the 5' RACE reads, yields one record per CDR3 protein. The sample lists fewer than 25,000 distinct CDR3 sequences, roughly 8.9% occurring once. Sequenced sample: blood. The receptors shown here come from an adult in good health.

The sample holds many counts of this clonotype. The chain is built from TRBV5-6 and TRBJ2-1, with D unclear. Trimming left V 1 base short and J 3 bases short, with 5 bases between. This CDR3 region has 13 residues. Germline V lookup: CDR1 SGHDT, CDR2 YYEEEE. The CDR3 loop is CASSLPHYNEQFF. CDR3 nucleotide sequence: TGTGCCAGCAGCTTGCCACACTACAATGAGCAGTTCTTC. Combining the CDR3 with reference TRBV5-6 and TRBJ2-1 gives the whole variable domain DAGVTQSPTHLIKTRGQQVTLRCSPKSGHDTVSWYQQALGQGPQFIFQYYEEEERQRGNFPDRFSGHQFPNYSSELNVNALLLGDSALYLCASSLPHYNEQFFGPGTRLTVL.

Many counts were recorded for this clonotype. V and J are TRBV20-1 and TRBJ2-2, with D maybe TRBD1 (6 bases). The length of the CDR3 is 13 residues. Germline V gene lookup returns CDR1 DFQATT and CDR2 SNEGSKA (reference sequence). V was shortened by 7 bases and J by 2 bases, with 11 bases between the two germline ends. The CDR3 nucleotides are TGCAGTGTCGGGACACCCAACACCGGGGAGCTGTTTTTT. It translates to CSVGTPNTGELFF.

This clonotype showed up many times. This chain's CDR3 is CSARGLQGSQHF. CDR3 in DNA: TGCAGTGCTAGAGGCCTACAGGGGAGCCAGCATTTT. The rearrangement joins TRBV20-1 to TRBJ1-5, with 7 bases that match TRBD1. CDR1 and CDR2 from the germline V gene are DFQATT and SNEGSKA (reference sequence). The CDR3 runs to 12 residues. V lost 1 base, J lost 12 bases, and 6 bases stayed unmatched.

This clonotype was detected a few times. The chain is built from TRBV28 and TRBJ1-1, with D perhaps matching TRBD1 (6 bases). The CDR3 runs 13 residues. Germline lookup yields CDR1 MDHEN and CDR2 SYDVKM. V lost 3 bases, J lost 4 bases, and 9 bases lay in between. The CDR3 sequence is CASSFRQVTEAFF. CDR3 nucleotides: TGTGCCAGCAGTTTCCGACAGGTCACTGAAGCTTTCTTT.

This chain connects TRBV6-7 to TRBJ2-4, with unresolved D. TRBV6-7 is assigned to the ORF class and has an uncertain function. The CDR3 extends over 13 amino acids. Trimming took off 2 bases at V and 1 base at J, with 3 bases between the two ends. The CDR3 DNA reads TGTGCCAGCAGTTACAGGGCCAAAAACATTCAGTACTTC. This translates into CASSYRAKNIQYF.

This clonotype was detected many times. The V call is TRBV20-1, the J call TRBJ2-7, with a possible D match to TRBD2 (5 bases). CDR1 and CDR2 from the germline V gene are DFQATT and SNEGSKA (reference sequence). CDR3 length: 11 residues. V lost 4 bases and J 11 bases, leaving 15 bases between the germline ends. The DNA of the CDR3 is TGCAGTGCTACTACCGGGATACTGAAGTACTTC. Protein sequence: CSATTGILKYF.

This rearrangement joins TRBV7-2 to TRBJ2-3; 13 bases align to TRBD2. Per the germline V gene, CDR1 is SGHTA and CDR2 is FQGNSA. This CDR3 is built from 18 residues. The V segment lost 3 bases and the J segment 5 bases; nucleotides outside the gene matches: 11. The CDR3 region has the DNA TGTGCCAGCAGCTTGGGACTAGCGGGGTACCACAATATAGATACGCAGTATTTT. It is translated as CASSLGLAGYHNIDTQYF.

The chain has TRBV7-2 and TRBJ2-1; D gene uncertain. CDR1 is SGHTA, CDR2 FQGNSA, per germline. V was shortened by 0 bases and J by 4 bases, with 13 bases between the two germline ends. CDR3 length: 16 amino acids. CDR3: CASSLAGGTIYNEQFF. The CDR3 coding sequence is TGTGCCAGCAGCTTAGCTGGCGGTACAATTTACAATGAGCAGTTCTTC. The complete variable domain, with remaining parts taken from reference TRBV7-2 and TRBJ2-1, reads GAGVSQSPSNKVTEKGKDVELRCDPISGHTALYWYRQSLGQGLEFLIYFQGNSAPDKSGLPSDRFSAERTGGSVSTLTIQRTQQEDSAVYLCASSLAGGTIYNEQFFGPGTRLTVL.

This clonotype appeared many times. CDR3 loop: CASSLHRNTEAFF. The CDR3 nucleotides are TGTGCCAGCAGCTTACACCGAAACACTGAAGCTTTCTTT. The J gene is TRBJ1-1, the V gene TRBV7-2; no definite D call. V lost 2 bases, J lost 2 bases, and 6 bases lay in between. Germline CDR1 and CDR2: SGHTA and FQGNSA. There are 13 residues in the CDR3.

This clonotype was observed at least ten times. This rearrangement joins TRBV7-2 to TRBJ2-3; 11 nucleotides agree with TRBD2. The CDR3 is 16 residues long. Germline V CDR1 and CDR2: SGHTA, FQGNSA. V dropped 4 bases and J dropped 4; count of bases not matched to a gene: 7. The CDR3 reads CASSSELAGAADTQYF. The CDR3 DNA reads as TGTGCCAGCAGCTCGGAACTAGCGGGGGCCGCAGATACGCAGTATTTT. The complete variable domain, with remaining parts taken from reference TRBV7-2 and TRBJ2-3, reads GAGVSQSPSNKVTEKGKDVELRCDPISGHTALYWYRQSLGQGLEFLIYFQGNSAPDKSGLPSDRFSAERTGGSVSTLTIQRTQQEDSAVYLCASSSELAGAADTQYFGPGTRLTVL.

This clonotype was recorded many times. This rearrangement joins TRBV4-2 to TRBJ2-2; possible D gene TRBD2, 6 bases. Trimming shortened V by 1 base and J by 1 base, and 10 bases separated the two germline ends. The CDR3 is 16 amino acids. Germline CDR1 LGHNA, CDR2 YNFKEQ. The CDR3 region is CASSQAGTGNTGELFF. CDR3 DNA sequence: TGTGCCAGCAGCCAAGCGGGGACTGGGAACACCGGGGAGCTGTTTTTT.

This clonotype was counted ten times or more. The rearrangement links TRBV7-2 to TRBJ2-7, with D perhaps being TRBD1 or TRBD2 (6 bases each). The CDR3 extends over 15 amino acids. Per germline, CDR1 SGHTA and CDR2 FQGNSA. V was shortened by 2 bases and J by 2 bases, with 13 bases between the two germline ends. In DNA form, the CDR3 reads TGTGCCAGCAGCTTAAGGGGGACTGCCACCTACGAGCAGTACTTC. This sequence encodes CASSLRGTATYEQYF.

Only a few counts were recorded for this clonotype. The chain carries TRBV29-1 and TRBJ2-5, with 8 bases that match TRBD1. Germline trimming cut 4 bases from V and 4 bases from J; bases unmatched to any gene: 2. From germline, CDR1 is SQVTM and CDR2 ANQGSEA. CDR3 length: 12 residues. CDR3 region: CSVAGGRETQYF. DNA for the CDR3: TGCAGCGTTGCAGGGGGCCGAGAGACCCAGTACTTC.

This clonotype is medium-sized within its sample. The rearrangement links TRBV6-1 to TRBJ1-3; D unresolved. The CDR3 sequence is 16 residues long. Germline V gene lookup returns CDR1 MNHNS and CDR2 SASEGT. V lost 6 bases and J 0 bases, leaving 15 bases between the germline ends. The CDR3 nucleotides read TGTGCCAGCAGCTCCAGACCGGGGAGCTCTGGAAACACCATATATTTT. Amino acids: CASSSRPGSSGNTIYF.

This clonotype was counted ten times or more. The genes are TRBV6-4 and TRBJ2-3, with 8 nucleotides matching TRBD1. This CDR3 spans 14 amino acids. Germline trimming cut 6 bases from V and 2 bases from J; bases unmatched to any gene: 4. Germline V gene sequence: CDR1 MRHNA, CDR2 SNTAGT. CDR3 region: CASRQGASTDTQYF. The CDR3 DNA reads TGTGCCAGCAGGCAGGGGGCCTCCACAGATACGCAGTATTTT.

The genes are TRBV14 and TRBJ2-5; 10 nucleotides match TRBD2. Looked up from germline, CDR1 is SGHDN and CDR2 is FVKESK. V lost 0 bases, J lost 5 bases, and 9 bases stayed unmatched. The CDR3 has 17 residues. CDR3 nucleotides: TGTGCCAGCAGCCAAGATTCGGGACTAGCGTACGAGGAGACCCAGTACTTC. Translation: CASSQDSGLAYEETQYF.

This clonotype was seen many times. The DNA for the CDR3 is TGTGCCAGCAGCTTAGAACGGAACAATCAGCCCCAGCATTTT. It is translated as CASSLERNNQPQHF. V usage is TRBV7-8 and J usage is TRBJ1-5; D remains ambiguous. Trimming pared 1 base from V and 3 bases from J, leaving 7 bases between. This CDR3 is built from 14 residues. Germline V gene data show CDR1 as SGHVS and CDR2 as FQNEAQ. Together with reference TRBV7-8 and TRBJ1-5, the CDR3 gives the full variable domain: GAGVSQSPRYKVAKRGQDVALRCDPISGHVSLFWYQQALGQGPEFLTYFQNEAQLDKSGLPSDRFFAERPEGSVSTLKIQRTQQEDSAVYLCASSLERNNQPQHFGDGTRLSIL.

This clonotype was recorded many times. V and J are TRBV18 and TRBJ1-3, with D unresolved. Germline V gives CDR1 KGHSH, CDR2 LQKENI. CDR3 length equals 15 residues. The V gene lost 3 bases and the J gene lost 0 bases, with 9 bases spanning the gap. DNA for the CDR3: TGTGCCAGCTCACCGGACGGGATCTCTGGAAACACCATATATTTT. It translates to CASSPDGISGNTIYF.

This clonotype showed up many times. The V call is TRBV7-3, the J call TRBJ2-3; unclear D gene. The V gene's germline CDR1 is SGHTA and CDR2 FQGTGA. There are 15 residues in the CDR3. V was cut by 4 bases and J by 2 bases, with 13 bases left in between. Here the CDR3 DNA reads TGTGCCAGCAGCTCCAGGTTGGGTCCCACAGATACGCAGTATTTT. This codes for CASSSRLGPTDTQYF.

This clonotype was recorded at least ten times. The chain recombines TRBV6-5 with TRBJ2-1; perhaps TRBD1 as D (6 bases). Deletions cut 2 bases from V and 12 bases from J, with 14 bases between. Per germline, CDR1 MNHEY and CDR2 SVGAGI. The length of the CDR3 is 13 residues. Here the CDR3 DNA reads TGTGCCAGCAGTTACGCAACAGGGAGTGGGCAGTTCTTC. Its translation: CASSYATGSGQFF.

This clonotype is categorized as medium-sized. The CDR3 spells CASSRGKGGNLDNTIYF. CDR3 sequence (DNA): TGCGCCAGCAGTCGAGGGAAAGGAGGGAATCTGGACAACACCATATATTTT. This sequence joins TRBV4-3 and TRBJ1-3; no clear D. The CDR3 is made up of 17 amino acids. V gave up 6 bases and J gave up 7 bases, with 25 bases separating them. CDR1 is LGHNA, CDR2 YSLEER, per germline.

This clonotype showed up many times. The chain is built from TRBV6-2 or TRBV6-3 and TRBJ1-1; TRBD1 matches 7 bases. CDR3 length: 12 residues. Germline V lookup: CDR1 MNHEY, CDR2 SVGEGT. J was trimmed by 8 bases and V by 7 bases; bases with no gene match: 7. In nucleotides, the CDR3 is TGTGCCAGCAAACATTGGGGACAGGAAGCTTTCTTT. It translates to CASKHWGQEAFF.

V is TRBV20-1 and J is TRBJ2-2, with TRBD2 matching 7 bases. The CDR3 is 15 amino acids. The J segment lost 6 bases and the V segment lost 2 bases, leaving 9 bases of the junction unmatched. Germline assignment: CDR1 DFQATT and CDR2 SNEGSKA (reference sequence). The CDR3 loop is CSARRGGGLAGELFF. CDR3 DNA: TGCAGTGCTAGACGCGGCGGGGGACTGGCCGGGGAGCTGTTTTTT.